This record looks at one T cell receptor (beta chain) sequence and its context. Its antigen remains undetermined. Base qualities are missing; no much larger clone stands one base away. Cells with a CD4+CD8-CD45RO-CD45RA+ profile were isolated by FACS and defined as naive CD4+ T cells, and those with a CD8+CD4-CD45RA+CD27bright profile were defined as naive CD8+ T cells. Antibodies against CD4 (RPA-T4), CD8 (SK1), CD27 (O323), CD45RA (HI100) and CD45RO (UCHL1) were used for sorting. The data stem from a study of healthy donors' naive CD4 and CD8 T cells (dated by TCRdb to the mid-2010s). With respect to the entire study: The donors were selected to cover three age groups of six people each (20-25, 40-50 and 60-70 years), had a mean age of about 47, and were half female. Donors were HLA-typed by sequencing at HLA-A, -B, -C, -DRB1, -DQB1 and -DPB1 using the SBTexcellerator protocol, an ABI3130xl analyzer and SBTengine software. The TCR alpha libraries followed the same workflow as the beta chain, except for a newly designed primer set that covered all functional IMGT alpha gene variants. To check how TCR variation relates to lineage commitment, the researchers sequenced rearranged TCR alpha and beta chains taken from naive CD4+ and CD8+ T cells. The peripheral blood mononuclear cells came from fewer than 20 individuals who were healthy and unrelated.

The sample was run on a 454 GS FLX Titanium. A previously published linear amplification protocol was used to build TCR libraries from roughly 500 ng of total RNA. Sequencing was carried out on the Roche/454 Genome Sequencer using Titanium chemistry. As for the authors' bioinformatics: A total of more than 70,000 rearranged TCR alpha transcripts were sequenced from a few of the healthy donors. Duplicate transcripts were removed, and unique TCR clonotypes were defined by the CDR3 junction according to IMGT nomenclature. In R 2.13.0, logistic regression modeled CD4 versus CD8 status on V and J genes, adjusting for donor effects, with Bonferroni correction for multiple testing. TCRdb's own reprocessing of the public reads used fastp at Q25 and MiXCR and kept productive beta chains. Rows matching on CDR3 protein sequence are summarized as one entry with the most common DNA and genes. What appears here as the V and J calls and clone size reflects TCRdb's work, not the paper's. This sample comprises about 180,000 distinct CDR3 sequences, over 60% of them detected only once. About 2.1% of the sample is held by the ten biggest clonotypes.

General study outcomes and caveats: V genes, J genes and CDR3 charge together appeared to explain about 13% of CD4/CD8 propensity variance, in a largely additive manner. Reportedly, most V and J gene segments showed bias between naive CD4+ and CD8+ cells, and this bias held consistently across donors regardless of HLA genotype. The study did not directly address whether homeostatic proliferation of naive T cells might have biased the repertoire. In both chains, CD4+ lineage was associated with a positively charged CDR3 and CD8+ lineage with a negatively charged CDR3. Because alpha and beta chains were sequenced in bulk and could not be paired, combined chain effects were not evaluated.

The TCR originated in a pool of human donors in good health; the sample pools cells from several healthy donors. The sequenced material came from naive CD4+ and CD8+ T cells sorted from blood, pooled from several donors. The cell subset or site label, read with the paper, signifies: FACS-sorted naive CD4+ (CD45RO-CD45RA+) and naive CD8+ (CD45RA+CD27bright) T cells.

The DNA reads TGTGCCAGCAGCCCGACGGGTAATAATCGGTACGAGCAGTACTTC. The encoded protein is CASSPTGNNRYEQYF. The rearrangement combines TRBV21-1 with TRBJ2-7. TRBV21-1 counts as a pseudogene. The CDR3, from cysteine to phenylalanine, totals 15 residues. The retained sequence is limited to the CDR3, 45 bases, with the frame set at the first base.